Shown below are 11 T cell receptor beta chains from a single sample sequenced in a study of T cell responses to AZD1222 COVID-19 vaccine. The protocol was immunoSEQ multiplex PCR, while the TCRdb copy is restricted to in-frame clones and leaves out a portion. The repertoire consists of around 160,000 clones, with 75% to 95% occurring once and the leading ten covering approximately 2.9%. The material sequenced was peripheral blood, taken on day 0 of MenACWY control vaccination. Receptors originate from an adult in good health.

The V gene is TRBV3-1 (or the pseudogene TRBV3-2), the J gene TRBJ1-2, with TRBD1 matching over 10 bases. Germline trimming cut 0 bases from V and 4 bases from J; bases unmatched to any gene: 5. This CDR3 region has 16 residues. In germline, CDR1 is LGHDT, CDR2 YNNKEL (reference sequence). The CDR3 DNA reads as TGTGCCAGCAGCCAAGATACGAGGACAGGGGGCTATGGCTACACCTTC. Its protein is CASSQDTRTGGYGYTF.

This chain's CDR3 is CASSQGLGNQPQHF. The CDR3 bases are TGTGCCAGCAGCCAAGGACTCGGCAATCAGCCCCAGCATTTT. The chain is built from TRBV4-2 and TRBJ1-5; the D is unclear. The V end lost 1 base, the J end lost 2 bases, and 6 bases lay between the germline ends. Germline CDR1 LGHNA, CDR2 YNFKEQ. CDR3 length: 14 amino acids.

The V and J genes are TRBV5-1 and TRBJ2-1; 8 bases map to TRBD1. Trimming removed 3 bases from V and 4 bases from J; junction bases left unmatched: 3. CDR1 and CDR2 from the germline V gene are SGHRS and YFSETQ. The CDR3 totals 14 residues. For the CDR3, the DNA is TGCGCCAGCAGCTCGGGACAGGTTTACAATGAGCAGTTCTTC. Translated: CASSSGQVYNEQFF.

The chain carries TRBV27 and TRBJ2-7; TRBD2 matches at 14 bases. Germline values: CDR1 MNHEY, CDR2 SMNVEV (reference sequence). CDR3 length equals 18 residues. J lost 2 bases, V lost 5 bases, and 11 bases had no gene match. This CDR3 is CASSLWTSGRSLPYEQYF. The DNA of the CDR3 is TGTGCCAGCAGTCTGTGGACTAGCGGGAGGTCCCTACCCTACGAGCAGTACTTC.

This sequence joins TRBV18 and TRBJ2-7; maybe TRBD2 (5 bases). Per germline, CDR1 KGHSH and CDR2 LQKENI. The CDR3 has 13 residues. V was pared by 6 bases and J by 12 bases, with 21 bases between. This CDR3 reads CASSPVKEAPSYF. The DNA for the CDR3 is TGTGCCAGCTCCCCGGTGAAGGAGGCTCCCTCGTACTTC.

The chain is built from TRBV5-1 and TRBJ2-6, with 8 positions matching TRBD1. Germline CDR1 reads SGHRS; CDR2 reads YFSETQ. CDR3 length equals 18 residues. V gave up 4 bases and J gave up 1 base; unmatched junction bases: 10. This chain's CDR3 is CASSLPGQAPSGANVLTF. In DNA, the CDR3 is TGCGCCAGCAGCCTCCCGGGACAGGCTCCTTCTGGGGCCAACGTCCTGACTTTC.

J is TRBJ2-3 and V is TRBV10-2; perhaps D is TRBD1 or TRBD2 (6 bases each). There are 14 residues in the CDR3. Trimming shortened V by 10 bases and J by 2 bases, and 16 bases separated the two germline ends. Germline V gene sequence: CDR1 WSHSY, CDR2 SAAADI. The CDR3 DNA reads as TGCGCCACCCTCGGGGGCCGGTACACAGATACGCAGTATTTT. It encodes CATLGGRYTDTQYF.

The CDR3 DNA follows: TGTGCCAGCAGCTTAAACACGGGTCAGCCCCAGCATTTT. It codes for CASSLNTGQPQHF. The chain is built from TRBV7-3 and TRBJ1-5, with no clear D. Trimming cost V 1 base and J 6 bases, with 7 bases left between them. CDR1 is SGHTA, CDR2 FQGTGA, per germline. This CDR3 region has 13 residues.

The chain uses TRBV27 and TRBJ1-6; 11 bases align to TRBD1. V shed 7 bases, J shed 10 bases, and the junction held 6 bases outside the gene matches. The CDR3 is 14 amino acids. Germline-derived CDR1 and CDR2 are MNHEY and SMNVEV (reference sequence). CDR3 sequence: CASKGDRGGSPLHF. CDR3 bases: TGTGCCAGCAAGGGGGACAGGGGGGGCTCACCCCTCCACTTT.

The gene calls are TRBV11-2 and TRBJ1-4; the D gene is possibly TRBD1 (5 bases). The CDR3 length is 15 residues. Germline loops: CDR1 SGHAT, CDR2 FQNNGV. V gave up 5 bases and J gave up 2 bases, with 12 bases separating them. The CDR3 reads CASSPLRGTNEKLFF. CDR3 nucleotide sequence: TGTGCCAGCAGCCCACTGAGGGGTACTAATGAAAAACTGTTTTTT.

The rearrangement joins TRBV9 to TRBJ2-7, with D tentatively TRBD1 (5 bases). Germline values: CDR1 SGDLS, CDR2 YYNGEE. The CDR3 covers 14 residues. The ends were cut back, 0 bases at V and 3 bases at J, with 10 bases in the middle. The CDR3 nucleotides are TGTGCCAGCAGCGTAGATCCAGGGTACTACGAGCAGTACTTC. Its protein product is CASSVDPGYYEQYF.